The clone carrying this T cell receptor beta chain was seen ten or more times. Its antigen is undetermined. Original data processing: Using the CDR3 differences seen across clinicopathological groups, the authors built a distant-metastasis classifier for papillary thyroid cancer, which was meant to discriminate distant-metastatic patients. MiXCR re-clonotyped the PCR reads for TCRdb. TCRdb's processing, not the authors', yielded these V and J calls. Found here are about 20,000 clones, roughly 16% of them singletons; the top ten hold about 9.4%. This sample is drawn from a study of metastatic and nonmetastatic thyroid tumors. Study-level background: The study looked at repertoires side by side in blood and in tumor or nodule tissue from malignant and benign thyroid patients.

The length of the CDR3 is 15 residues. Germline-derived CDR1 and CDR2 are SGDLS and YYNGEE. V was clipped by 4 bases and J by 8 bases, with 18 bases between them. Study-wide points: Across blood and tumor, TCR beta diversity in malignant thyroid tumors was reportedly significantly higher than in benign nodules.

All patients were untreated before thyroid surgery. The sequence derives from a female donor with papillary thyroid cancer or a benign thyroid nodule (not recorded which). Some clones in this sample may be carry-over from other donors' samples. What was sequenced was tumor tissue. The chain couples TRBV9 to TRBJ1-4; possibly TRBD1 for D (5 bases). The CDR3 sequence is CASSLEAGGREKLFF. The CDR3 nucleotides are TGTGCCAGCAGCCTAGAAGCGGGGGGTAGGGAAAAACTGTTTTTT.